Listed below are T cell receptor beta chains from one sample, sequenced in a study of identical twins. TCRdb used MiXCR to reprocess the 5' RACE reads, holding one entry per CDR3 protein. The data contain hundreds of thousands of distinct CDR3 sequences, roughly an eighth of them singletons. The sample also formed part of further work on yellow fever vaccine responses in identical twins.

Sequencing used PBMCs. These TCRs come from a woman aged 18-29 years in good health. Both conserved end residues are part of each CDR3.

CDR3 protein | CDR3 length | V gene
CASRRGGGPRDEKLFF | 16 | TRBV27
CASSTGATEAFF | 12 | TRBV2
CASSPQGHTGELFF | 14 | TRBV12-3/TRBV12-4
CASSEIRGLGKNIQYF | 16 | TRBV27
CACSQSRTGQRYGYTF | 16 | TRBV3-1
CATSDPGHTQETQYF | 15 | TRBV24-1
CASSQEGPYSYNEQFF | 16 | TRBV4-1
CAIRMGKTHGYTF | 13 | TRBV10-3
CASSLRPAGGPDTQYF | 16 | TRBV28
CSAISTSGNQDTQYF | 15 | TRBV20-1
CASSVGAAGAIETQYF | 16 | TRBV9
CASSPFSRDRRETQYF | 16 | TRBV6-1
CASSVGGDRAYEQYF | 15 | TRBV9
CASSSPYFPYEQYF | 14 | TRBV11-3
CASNSLAGGYNEQFF | 15 | TRBV27
CASSTPQGLAGGGETQYF | 18 | TRBV28